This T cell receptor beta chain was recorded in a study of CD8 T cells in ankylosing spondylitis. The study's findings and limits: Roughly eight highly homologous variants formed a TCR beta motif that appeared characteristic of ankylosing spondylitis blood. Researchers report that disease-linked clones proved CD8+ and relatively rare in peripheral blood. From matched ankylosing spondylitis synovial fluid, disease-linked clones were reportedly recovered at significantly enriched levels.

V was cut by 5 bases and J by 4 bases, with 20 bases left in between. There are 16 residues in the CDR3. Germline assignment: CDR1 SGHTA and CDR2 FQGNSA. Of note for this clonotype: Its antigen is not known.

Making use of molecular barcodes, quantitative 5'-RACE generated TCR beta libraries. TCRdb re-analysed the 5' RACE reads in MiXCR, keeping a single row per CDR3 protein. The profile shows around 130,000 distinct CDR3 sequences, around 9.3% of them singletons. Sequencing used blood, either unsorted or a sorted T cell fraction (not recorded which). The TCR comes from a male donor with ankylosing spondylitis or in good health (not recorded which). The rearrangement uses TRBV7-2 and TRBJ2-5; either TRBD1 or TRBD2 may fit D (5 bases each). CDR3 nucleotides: TGTGCCAGCAGCGCCCTGCAGGGTGGGGGTGGAGAGACCCAGTACTTC. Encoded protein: CASSALQGGGGETQYF.